This T cell receptor beta chain was captured by sequencing in a study of post-analysis software for immune sequencing data. The overall study: Progressive-relapsing, secondary progressive and relapsing-remitting multiple sclerosis were among the disease courses included.

In its sample, this clonotype was seen a few times. What it binds is unknown. The CDR3 extends over 19 amino acids. The V and J ends lost 2 bases and 0 bases, in that order; junction bases with no gene match: 11. In germline, CDR1 is MNHEY, CDR2 SMNVEV (reference sequence). General study results and limits: Patients used five TRBV segments, including TRBV5-6, TRBV5-1 and TRBV20-1, more often than controls. Significantly lower normalized Chao1 diversity was found in patients with multiple sclerosis relative to controls. F measure showed strong co-clustering of same-batch samples.

Tagging with unique molecular identifiers was a feature of the TCR beta cDNA libraries. Once roughly 1 to 10 million T cells were used, roughly 0.5 million cDNA molecules resulted. TCRdb fed the PCR reads into MiXCR, producing one record per CDR3 protein. The sample includes about 460,000 distinct CDR3 sequences, roughly 45% seen only once; the top ten take over 10%. Sequenced: blood. This chain links TRBV27 with TRBJ2-1; 9 bases are a match to TRBD2. The clonotype originates from a girl between 5 and 17 years old with multiple sclerosis. The CDR3 DNA reads as TGTGCCAGCAGTTTAAATAGGATGGCTAGCGGGATCTCCTACAATGAGCAGTTCTTC. Its protein product is CASSLNRMASGISYNEQFF.